This T cell receptor beta chain was profiled in a study of shared clonotypes between healthy human individuals. Assay runs were performed at deep level. Produced via immunoSEQ multiplex PCR; TCRdb's table is partial and in-frame only. The data contain a few hundred thousand clones, 95% to 98% of them seen just once; the ten biggest clones take up about 0.06%. Splitting of CD4+ cells produced CD45RA+ naive and CD45RA-negative memory subsets. Germline V gives CDR1 WNHNN, CDR2 SYGVQD (reference sequence). This CDR3 contains 22 residues. V lost 2 bases and J 0 bases, leaving 32 bases between the germline ends.

The specimen sequenced was naive CD4+ T cells sorted from blood. As for subset: CD45RA+ positively selected. The clonotype comes from a woman between 25 and 40 years old in good health. The rearrangement joins TRBV10-1 to TRBJ2-7, with D possibly TRBD2 on 6 matching bases. The CDR3 sequence: CASSEERRIFLRDSADSYEQYF. The CDR3 DNA sequence: TGCGCCAGCAGTGAGGAACGGCGGATCTTCCTAAGGGACTCAGCCGACTCCTACGAGCAGTACTTC.